In its sample, the clone carrying this T cell receptor (beta chain) was seen a few times. Its matching antigen is unknown. Findings and caveats of the study: In terms of TCR gene usage, tumor memory CD4+ T cells clustered together with blood and lymph node memory CD4+ cells, as well as with lymph node naive CD4+ cells. Larger-cohort validation covered only one TCR beta V-J rearrangement. Tumor-infiltrating Treg TCR alpha and beta sequences overlapped most with tumor naive CD4+ T cells, then blood naive.

The sorted Tregs were CD4+CD25+CD127-/low cells. The CDR3 is 13 amino acids. J lost 7 bases, V lost 6 bases, and 9 bases had no gene match. Germline CDR1 reads DFQATT; CDR2 reads SNEGSKA (reference sequence). After constant-region reverse-primer amplification, full-length variable regions underwent semi-nested PCR with Nested Universal Primer A. TCRdb re-called the 5' RACE reads through MiXCR, storing one row per CDR3 protein. Among some 7,000 distinct CDR3 sequences listed, about 73% were seen once. The chain links TRBV20-1 to TRBJ1-5; 7 nucleotides line up with TRBD1. The specimen sequenced was tumor-infiltrating Tregs sorted from the breast tumor. This receptor was obtained from a female donor with breast cancer. The CDR3 region is CSASTGLGQPQHF. CDR3 bases: TGCAGTGCCTCGACAGGGCTCGGGCAGCCCCAGCATTTT.